This T cell receptor (beta chain) was documented in a study of cytomegalovirus exposure and HLA in healthy donors. Regarding the study as a whole: In a later analysis, roughly 17,000 TCR beta sequences were associated with HLA alleles at 0.05 false discovery rate.

The CDR3 is 13 amino acids. Germline loops: CDR1 KGHSH, CDR2 LQKENI. The V gene lost 4 bases and the J gene lost 1 base, with 7 bases spanning the gap. With respect to this clone: Its antigen is not identified.

PCR used 60 Vbeta primers and 13 Jbeta primers. TCRdb keeps only in-frame clones here, not all; method: immunoSEQ multiplex PCR. The sample has approximately 90,000 clones, 63% seen once; the top ten hold roughly 6%. The chain combines TRBV18 with TRBJ1-1; D is unclear. This clonotype was sampled from a woman in her twenties or thirties in good health and CMV-seronegative. The material sequenced was PBMCs. DNA of the CDR3: TGTGCCAGCTCACTGCAGGCGAACACTGAAGCTTTCTTT. This sequence encodes CASSLQANTEAFF.